This is a list of T cell receptor beta chains from one sample in a study of beta chain features in type 1 diabetes. Method: immunoSEQ multiplex PCR; TCRdb's copy keeps in-frame clones and lacks some. This sample has roughly 150,000 clones, with approximately 12% found just once. The sample consisted of central memory CD4+ T cells from blood. The receptors were gathered from a man younger than 30 in good health. CDR3s include the opening cysteine and the closing phenylalanine or tryptophan. D genes are given only for firm matches. Not all rows give a size; the values are once, few, many and, for expanded clones, a class.

cdr3_aa cdr3_nt j_call d_call v_call clone_size
CSVIGSSGDLYNEQFF TGCAGCGTTATAGGCAGTAGTGGGGACTTATACAATGAGCAGTTCTTC TRBJ2-1 . TRBV29-1 .
CASSFSGGGKGEQYF TGCGCCAGCAGCTTTTCTGGCGGGGGAAAGGGCGAGCAGTACTTC TRBJ2-7 TRBD2 TRBV5-1 few
CASRDGPYEQYF TGTGCCAGCCGGGACGGCCCCTACGAGCAGTACTTC TRBJ2-7 . TRBV27 .
CASTLGGVNEQYF TGTGCCAGCACCCTCGGGGGGGTCAACGAGCAGTACTTC TRBJ2-7 TRBD2 TRBV7-8 once
CASSSIGQGNIQYF TGTGCCAGCAGTTCTATTGGACAGGGAAACATTCAGTACTTC TRBJ2-4 TRBD1 TRBV2 .
CASSLALGGQVAQYF TGTGCCAGCAGCTTAGCTCTGGGGGGGCAAGTTGCCCAGTACTTC TRBJ2-5 . TRBV7-8 few
CASSLSIIGTGELFF TGCGCCAGCAGCTTGTCCATAATTGGCACCGGGGAGCTGTTTTTT TRBJ2-2 . TRBV5-1 few
CASSQDRRQRNYGYTF TGTGCCAGCAGCCAAGATCGTAGGCAGCGTAACTATGGCTACACCTTC TRBJ1-2 . TRBV4-2 .
CSAGISKGLFF TGCAGTGCGGGGATATCCAAGGGACTGTTTTTT TRBJ1-4 . TRBV20-1 few
CASSTTGTDTQYF TGTGCCAGCAGCACGACAGGGACAGATACGCAGTATTTT TRBJ2-3 TRBD1 TRBV28 .
CATSIPVRGETQYF TGTGCCACCAGCATCCCTGTCCGGGGAGAGACCCAGTACTTC TRBJ2-5 . TRBV15 .
CASSPGSSDTQYF TGTGCCAGCTCCCCGGGGAGTTCAGATACGCAGTATTTT TRBJ2-3 . TRBV18 many
CASITGQGANTEAFF TGTGCCAGCATCACCGGACAGGGGGCGAACACTGAAGCTTTCTTT TRBJ1-1 TRBD1 TRBV6-1 .
CASSYSKGDGREQYF TGTGCCAGCAGTTACTCGAAGGGGGACGGGCGCGAGCAGTACTTC TRBJ2-7 . TRBV6-5 .
CASSVAAGGTIDTQYF TGTGCCAGCAGCGTAGCAGCGGGGGGTACCATAGATACGCAGTATTTT TRBJ2-3 TRBD2 TRBV9 few
CASSTTSGGAGNIQYF TGTGCCAGCAGCACCACTAGCGGGGGGGCAGGCAACATTCAGTACTTC TRBJ2-4 TRBD2 TRBV11-2 once
CSHSQGWEQYF TGCAGCCACTCTCAGGGGTGGGAGCAGTACTTC TRBJ2-7 . TRBV20-1 few
CAISMASAEETQYF TGTGCCATCAGTATGGCTAGCGCCGAAGAGACCCAGTACTTC TRBJ2-5 . TRBV10-3 many
CASSQGPAPRSYEQYF TGCGCCAGCAGCCAAGGTCCGGCGCCGAGGTCCTACGAGCAGTACTTC TRBJ2-7 . TRBV4-1 .
CASSLGQSYNEQFF TGCGCCAGCAGCTTGGGGCAGAGTTACAATGAGCAGTTCTTC TRBJ2-1 . TRBV5-1 .
CAIRTGDTDTQYF TGTGCCATCCGGACAGGAGACACAGATACGCAGTATTTT TRBJ2-3 TRBD1 TRBV10-3 few
CASSVDSSSYNEQFF TGTGCCAGCAGCGTTGATTCCAGCTCCTACAATGAGCAGTTCTTC TRBJ2-1 . TRBV9 few
CASSPFDRAVEQYF TGTGCCAGCTCACCATTCGACAGGGCGGTAGAGCAGTACTTC TRBJ2-7 TRBD1 TRBV18 .